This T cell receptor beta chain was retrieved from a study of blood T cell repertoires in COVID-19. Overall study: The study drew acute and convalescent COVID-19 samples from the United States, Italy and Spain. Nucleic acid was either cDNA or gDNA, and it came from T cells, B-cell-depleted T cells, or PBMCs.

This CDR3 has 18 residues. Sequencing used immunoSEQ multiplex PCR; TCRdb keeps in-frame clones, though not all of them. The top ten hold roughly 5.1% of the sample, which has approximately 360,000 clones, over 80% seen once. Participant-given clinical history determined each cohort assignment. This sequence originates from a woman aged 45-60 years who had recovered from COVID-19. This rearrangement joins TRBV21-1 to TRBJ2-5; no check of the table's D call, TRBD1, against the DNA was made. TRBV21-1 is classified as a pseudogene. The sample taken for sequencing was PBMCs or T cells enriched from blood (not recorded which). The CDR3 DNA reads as TGTGCCAGCAGCAAAGAAAGATGGGACAGTTGGTACCAAGAGACCCAGTACTTC. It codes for CASSKERWDSWYQETQYF.